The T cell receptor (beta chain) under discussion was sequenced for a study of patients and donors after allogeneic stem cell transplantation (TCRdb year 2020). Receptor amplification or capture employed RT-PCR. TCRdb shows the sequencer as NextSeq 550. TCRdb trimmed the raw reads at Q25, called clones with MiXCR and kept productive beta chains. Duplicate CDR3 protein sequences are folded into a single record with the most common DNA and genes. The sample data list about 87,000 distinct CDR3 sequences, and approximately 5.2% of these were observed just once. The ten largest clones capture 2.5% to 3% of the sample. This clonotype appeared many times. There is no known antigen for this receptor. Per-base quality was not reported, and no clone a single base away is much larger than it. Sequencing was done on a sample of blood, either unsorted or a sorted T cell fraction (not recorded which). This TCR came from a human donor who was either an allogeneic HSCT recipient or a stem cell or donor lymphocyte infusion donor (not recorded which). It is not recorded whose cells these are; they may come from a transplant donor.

The DNA is TGTGCCACCCGTGGCGGGGGCCAAGAGACCCAGTACTTC. Its protein reads: CATRGGGQETQYF. This chain is built from TRBV19 and TRBJ2-5; TRBD2 matches 7 bases in the middle. The germline V gene (reference sequence) specifies LNHDA as CDR1 and SQIVND as CDR2. Including the terminal cysteine and phenylalanine, the CDR3 comprises 13 residues. Only CDR3 DNA remains: 39 bases, in frame from the first base. Trimming leaves V shorter by 10 bases and J shorter by 1 base, with the junction holding 6 bases beyond the gene matches.